This TCR beta chain is drawn from a study of shared clonotypes between healthy human individuals. Findings and limits, study-wide: Non-shared clonotypes were found to have lower generation probabilities than the clonotypes that were shared by all four of the sorted-subset donors.

Participating donors were healthy, HIV-negative adults free of recent acute infections or vaccinations. As to this clone: What it binds is unknown.

Germline lookup yields CDR1 SNHLY and CDR2 FYNNEI. CDR3 length: 13 amino acids. V gave up 8 bases and J gave up 2 bases, with 12 bases separating them. Assay used: immunoSEQ multiplex PCR; TCRdb lists only in-frame clones, some missing. This sample has roughly 530,000 clones, with around 96% found just once. The sample comprised naive CD4+ T cells sorted from blood. Subset in this sample: CD45RA+ positively selected. The chain uses TRBV2 and TRBJ1-2; a possible D gene is TRBD1 (5 bases). The receptor comes from a woman aged 25 to 39 in good health. CDR3 region: CASARAVNYGYTF. The CDR3 DNA sequence: TGTGCCAGCGCCAGGGCCGTGAACTATGGCTACACCTTC.